These 8 T cell receptor beta chains came from one sample sequenced in a study of blood T cells in healthy people across ages (dated by TCRdb to the mid-2010s). Library generation was performed with 5' RACE. Sequencer: Illumina HiSeq 2500. The second PCR ran for roughly 7 to 12 cycles and used a J-beta primer mix along with a sample-barcoded 5' primer. Through fastp at Q25 and MiXCR, TCRdb rebuilt clones from the public reads, retaining in-frame beta chains. Rows matching on CDR3 protein sequence are summarized as one entry with the most common DNA and genes. Here the sample has 780,000 or so distinct CDR3 sequences; roughly three fifths occur a single time. Approximately 24% of the sample comes from the top ten. The sequenced material came from blood. The receptors originated from a man in his forties in good health.

The chain employs TRBV3-1 and TRBJ1-4; possible D gene TRBD1, 5 bases. Between the trimmed V and J ends, which lost 4 bases and 12 bases, there was a span of 12 bases. Germline V CDR1 and CDR2: LGHDT, YNNKEL (reference sequence). The CDR3 is made up of 12 amino acids. CDR3 coding DNA: TGTGCCAGCAGCCGGGGGAGGGGAGAACTGTTTTTT. It yields the protein CASSRGRGELFF.

This chain links TRBV3-1 with TRBJ2-5; D is uncertain. TRBJ2-1 matches the DNA end more closely, so the J call is doubtful. Germline CDR1 is LGHDT and CDR2 is YNNKEL (reference sequence). The CDR3 extends over 13 amino acids. The CDR3 region is CASRDGMQETQFF. CDR3 coding DNA: TGTGCCAGCAGGGATGGGATGCAAGAGACCCAGTTCTTC.

The chain links TRBV5-1 to TRBJ2-2, with D tentatively TRBD2 (5 bases). Germline CDR1 is SGHRS and CDR2 is YFSETQ. V was pared by 4 bases and J by 6 bases, with 10 bases between. CDR3 size: 13 residues. CDR3 sequence reads: CASSARESGELFF. The CDR3 DNA sequence: TGCGCCAGCAGCGCGAGGGAATCCGGGGAGCTGTTTTTT.

This clonotype was seen more than once but under ten times. The chain is built from TRBV3-1 and TRBJ2-5; D is unresolved. With 6 bases removed from V and 5 bases from J, the gap between germline ends came to 7 bases. The CDR3 sequence is 11 residues long. CDR1 and CDR2 (germline): LGHDT, YNNKEL (reference sequence). The CDR3 DNA reads TGTGCCAGCAGGGGGATGGAGACCCAGTACTTC. Its translation: CASRGMETQYF.

The genes are TRBV2 and TRBJ1-2; 9 bases align to TRBD1. The V gene end was trimmed by 2 bases and the J gene end by 8 bases; junction bases not matched to a gene: 6. This CDR3 contains 14 residues. Germline-derived CDR1 and CDR2 are SNHLY and FYNNEI. The CDR3 DNA follows: TGTGCCAGCAGTGAAATCAACAGGGGGCGCGGCTACACCTTC. Protein sequence: CASSEINRGRGYTF.

This chain uses TRBV7-2 with TRBJ2-5; 12 bases line up with TRBD2. Trimming cost V 5 bases and J 2 bases; bases outside gene matches: 6. The V gene's germline CDR1 is SGHTA and CDR2 FQGNSA. CDR3 size: 16 residues. This CDR3 reads CASSLRTSGVQETQYF. The CDR3, as DNA: TGTGCCAGCAGCCTCAGGACTAGCGGGGTGCAAGAGACCCAGTACTTC.

The chain combines TRBV6-1 with TRBJ1-2, with D possibly matching TRBD1 (5 bases). Trimming cost V 1 base and J 12 bases, with 15 bases left between them. CDR1 is MNHNS, CDR2 SASEGT, per germline. This CDR3 has 13 amino acids. CDR3 loop: CASSEGGETANTF. The CDR3 DNA reads as TGTGCCAGCAGTGAAGGTGGTGAGACAGCGAACACCTTC.

This clonotype was seen ten or more times. The chain links TRBV4-3 to TRBJ1-4; TRBD1 matches at 8 bases. V lost 4 bases to trimming and J lost 7 bases; unmatched junction nucleotides: 11. CDR1 is LGHNA, CDR2 YSLEER, per germline. The CDR3 is made up of 16 amino acids. Written as DNA, the CDR3 is TGCGCCAGCAGCCCCCAGCCTCAGGGGGCGGGTGAAAAACTGTTTTTT. The encoded protein is CASSPQPQGAGEKLFF.